This TCR beta chain comes out of a study of CD8 T cells in Susac syndrome. General observations from the study: Only a relatively small number of individuals were included in the TCR sequencing and HLA analysis.

Random-hexamer reverse transcription was applied to roughly 0.5 to 1 ug RNA. The TCR beta CDR3 was amplified by immunoSEQ multiplex PCR across 54 Vbeta, 13 Jbeta. TCRdb fed the immunoSEQ multiplex PCR reads into MiXCR, producing one record per CDR3 protein. The table has 150,000 to 200,000 distinct CDR3 sequences, around 93% seen once. In regard to this clonotype: Its antigen is unknown.

In the multiple sclerosis control group, patients were treatment-naive and had stable or active relapsing-remitting disease. V lost 6 bases and J 0 bases, leaving 18 bases between the germline ends. The length of the CDR3 is 15 residues. Germline CDR1 is DFQATT and CDR2 is SNEGSKA (reference sequence). The clonotype comes from a human donor with multiple sclerosis. Source material: CD4+ T cells from PBMCs. The V and J genes are TRBV20-1 and TRBJ2-7; TRBD2 might be the D (6 bases). CDR3: CSAPPISGSSYEQYF. In DNA, the CDR3 is TGCAGTGCCCCGCCCATTAGCGGAAGCTCCTACGAGCAGTACTTC.